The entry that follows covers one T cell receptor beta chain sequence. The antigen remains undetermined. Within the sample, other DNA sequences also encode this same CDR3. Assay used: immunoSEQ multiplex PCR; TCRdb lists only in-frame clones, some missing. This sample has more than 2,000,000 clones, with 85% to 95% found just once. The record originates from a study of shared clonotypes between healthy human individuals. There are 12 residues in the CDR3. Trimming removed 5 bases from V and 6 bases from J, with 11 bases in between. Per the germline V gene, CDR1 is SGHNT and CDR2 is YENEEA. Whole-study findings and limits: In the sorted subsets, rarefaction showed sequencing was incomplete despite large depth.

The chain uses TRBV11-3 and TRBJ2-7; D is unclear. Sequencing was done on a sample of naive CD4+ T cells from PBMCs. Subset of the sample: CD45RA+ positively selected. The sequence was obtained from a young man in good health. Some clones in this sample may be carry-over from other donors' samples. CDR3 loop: CASSRTGGEQYF. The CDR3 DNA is TGTGCCAGCAGCCGAACCGGCGGCGAGCAGTACTTC.